These T cell receptor beta chains were read from a single sample in a study of regulatory T cells in long-lasting Graves disease. TCRdb fed the multiplex PCR reads into MiXCR, producing one record per CDR3 protein. The table lists roughly 700,000 distinct CDR3 sequences, around 32% of them singletons. Sequencing used peripheral blood mononuclear cells (PBMCs), obtained when the disease was refractory, from a patient treated with antithyroid drugs. These receptors were collected from a female donor with Graves disease. The conserved cysteine and the conserved F or W are not part of the CDR3 here.

TRBV11-2,TRBJ2-7,ASSYSGTSGLYEQY
TRBV7-9,TRBJ2-1,ASSPGGPSSYNEQF
TRBV12-3/TRBV12-4,TRBJ2-5,ASRLTGRGETQY
TRBV5-1,TRBJ2-2,ASSLLAGGNTGELF
TRBV12-3/TRBV12-4,TRBJ2-5,ASSLVGPETQY
TRBV29-1,TRBJ1-5,SVVVYSNQPQH
TRBV9,TRBJ1-1,ASSPSRTGMNTEAF
TRBV12-3/TRBV12-4,TRBJ1-2,ASTTEGARANYGYT
TRBV20-1,TRBJ1-5,SAGTGAPNQPQH
TRBV6-5,TRBJ2-5,ASSSARQGTQETQY
TRBV12-3/TRBV12-4,TRBJ1-3,ASRSTRSSGNTIY
TRBV6-2/TRBV6-3,TRBJ1-2,ASSQTGSPLYGYT
TRBV27,TRBJ1-2,ASRSRGISENYGYT
TRBV20-1,TRBJ2-5,SAGLAGRQETQY
TRBV25-1,TRBJ2-7,ASKGGRAISEQY
TRBV20-1,TRBJ2-5,SATGVQETQY